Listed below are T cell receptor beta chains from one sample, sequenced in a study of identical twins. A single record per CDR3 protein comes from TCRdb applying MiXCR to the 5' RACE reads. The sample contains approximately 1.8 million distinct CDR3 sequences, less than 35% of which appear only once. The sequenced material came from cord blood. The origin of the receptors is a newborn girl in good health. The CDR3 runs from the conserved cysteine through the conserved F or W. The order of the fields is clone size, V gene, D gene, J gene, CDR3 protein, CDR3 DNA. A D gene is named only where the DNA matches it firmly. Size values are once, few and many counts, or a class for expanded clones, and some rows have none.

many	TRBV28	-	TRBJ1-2	CANSPTSNYGYTF	TGTGCCAACTCTCCCACCTCTAACTATGGCTACACCTTC
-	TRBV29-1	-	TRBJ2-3	CSVAAWGTGDSSTDTQYF	TGCAGCGTTGCAGCGTGGGGTACAGGGGACTCTAGCACAGATACGCAGTATTTT
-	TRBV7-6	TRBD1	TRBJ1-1	CASSLGTGAREAFF	TGTGCCAGCAGCTTAGGTACAGGGGCCAGGGAAGCTTTCTTT
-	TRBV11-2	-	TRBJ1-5	CASSLYGNSNQPQHF	TGTGCCAGCAGCTTATACGGGAATAGCAATCAGCCCCAGCATTTT
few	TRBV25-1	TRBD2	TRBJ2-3	CAGGLAGGSTDTQYF	TGTGCCGGTGGACTAGCGGGAGGGAGCACAGATACGCAGTATTTT
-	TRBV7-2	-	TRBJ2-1	CASSLGGLRPSSYNEQFF	TGTGCCAGCAGCTTAGGGGGGTTGCGGCCGAGCTCCTACAATGAGCAGTTCTTC
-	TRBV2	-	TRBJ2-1	CASSEQGRYNEQFF	TGTGCCAGCAGTGAACAGGGGAGGTACAATGAGCAGTTCTTC
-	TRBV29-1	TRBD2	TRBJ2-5	CSVSGTNENQETQYF	TGCAGCGTCTCCGGGACTAACGAGAACCAAGAGACCCAGTACTTC
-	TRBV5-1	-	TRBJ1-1	CASSFGAQEAFF	TGCGCCAGCAGCTTTGGAGCCCAAGAAGCTTTCTTT
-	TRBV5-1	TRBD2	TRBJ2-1	CASSSHPTSATYNEQFF	TGCGCCAGCAGCTCGCACCCGACTAGCGCGACCTACAATGAGCAGTTCTTC
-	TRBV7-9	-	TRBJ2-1	CASSYDSATVYNEQFF	TGTGCCAGCAGCTACGATTCCGCGACAGTCTACAATGAGCAGTTCTTC
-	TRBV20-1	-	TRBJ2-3	CSARDRKEAPDTQYF	TGCAGTGCTAGAGATCGAAAGGAGGCCCCAGATACGCAGTATTTT
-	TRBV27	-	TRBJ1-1	CASSLFDGYEAFF	TGTGCCAGCAGTTTATTCGACGGATATGAAGCTTTCTTT
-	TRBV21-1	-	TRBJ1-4	CASSKVLGKLFF	TGTGCCAGCAGCAAAGTATTGGGAAAACTGTTTTTT
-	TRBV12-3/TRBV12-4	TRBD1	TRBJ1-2	CASSLEGARLGGYTF	TGTGCCAGCAGTTTAGAGGGGGCGCGGCTGGGAGGCTACACCTTC
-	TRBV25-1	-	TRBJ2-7	CASSEYPPTGFSYNEQYF	TGTGCCAGCAGTGAATATCCCCCCACAGGGTTCTCCTACAATGAGCAGTACTTC
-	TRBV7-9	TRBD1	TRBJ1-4	CASSLDRGEREKLFF	TGTGCCAGCAGCTTAGACAGGGGGGAACGTGAAAAACTGTTTTTT
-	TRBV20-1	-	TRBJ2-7	CSVKGRRGGQEQYF	TGCAGTGTGAAAGGAAGGCGAGGAGGGCAAGAGCAGTACTTC
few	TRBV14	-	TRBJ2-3	CASSQLDYTDTQYF	TGTGCCAGCAGCCAACTAGACTACACAGATACGCAGTATTTT
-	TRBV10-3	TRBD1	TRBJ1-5	CAISEVGAGGYSNQPQHF	TGTGCCATCAGTGAAGTAGGGGCAGGGGGTTATAGCAATCAGCCCCAGCATTTT
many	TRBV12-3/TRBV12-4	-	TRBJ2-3	CASSFAYTDTQYF	TGTGCCAGCAGTTTCGCGTACACAGATACGCAGTATTTT
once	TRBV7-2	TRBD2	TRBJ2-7	CASSLVPGLAGGGYEQYF	TGTGCCAGCAGCTTAGTCCCGGGACTAGCGGGAGGTGGCTACGAGCAGTACTTC
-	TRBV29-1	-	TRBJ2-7	CSVGGPTYEQYF	TGCAGCGTGGGGGGACCGACCTACGAGCAGTACTTC
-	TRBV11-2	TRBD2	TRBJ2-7	CASSLVLAGGSEQYF	TGTGCCAGCAGCTTAGTCCTAGCGGGAGGGAGCGAGCAGTACTTC
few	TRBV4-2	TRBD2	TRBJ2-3	CASSQEGLAEYGEYF	TGTGCCAGCAGCCAAGAGGGCCTAGCGGAATACGGGGAGTATTTT
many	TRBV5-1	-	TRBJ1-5	CASSLSNNQPQHF	TGCGCCAGCAGCTTGTCTAACAATCAGCCCCAGCATTTT
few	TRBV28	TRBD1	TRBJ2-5	CASSLFRGGTGETQYF	TGTGCCAGCAGTTTATTTCGAGGGGGGACAGGGGAGACCCAGTACTTC
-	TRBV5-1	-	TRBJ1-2	CASSSGRRCGYTF	TGCGCCAGCAGCTCAGGACGGCGCTGTGGCTACACCTTC
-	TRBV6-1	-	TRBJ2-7	CASSEAWTESYEQYF	TGTGCCAGCAGTGAAGCCTGGACGGAATCCTACGAGCAGTACTTC
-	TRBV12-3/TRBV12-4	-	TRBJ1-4	CASSLGETRRSKKLFF	TGTGCCAGCAGTTTGGGGGAAACTCGTAGGAGCAAAAAACTGTTTTTT
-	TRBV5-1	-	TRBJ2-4	CASRERTDFNIQYF	TGCGCCAGCAGGGAGAGGACCGACTTTAACATTCAGTACTTC
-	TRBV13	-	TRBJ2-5	CASSSGNKEQYF	TGTGCCAGCAGCTCAGGGAACAAGGAGCAGTACTTC
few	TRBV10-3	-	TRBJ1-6	CAISGGGASYNSPLHF	TGTGCCATCAGTGGCGGGGGCGCGTCCTATAATTCACCCCTCCACTTT
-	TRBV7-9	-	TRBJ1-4	CASSRDLRHEKLFF	TGTGCCAGCAGCCGGGACTTGCGGCATGAAAAACTGTTTTTT
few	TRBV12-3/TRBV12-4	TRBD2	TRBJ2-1	CASSFGLVGIDEQFF	TGTGCCAGCAGTTTCGGACTAGTTGGGATTGATGAGCAGTTCTTC
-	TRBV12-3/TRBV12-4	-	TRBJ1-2	CASKPPGDGYTF	TGTGCCAGCAAGCCCCCGGGGGATGGCTACACCTTC
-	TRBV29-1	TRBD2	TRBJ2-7	CSVSPGGSSYYEQYF	TGCAGCGTCTCTCCGGGAGGCTCTTCATACTACGAGCAGTACTTC
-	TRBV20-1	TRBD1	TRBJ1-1	CANLGRGRRNTEAFF	TGCGCTAACTTAGGTAGGGGGCGAAGGAACACTGAAGCTTTCTTT
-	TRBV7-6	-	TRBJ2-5	CATTYYAGPQETQYF	TGTGCCACTACCTACTACGCGGGACCTCAAGAGACCCAGTACTTC
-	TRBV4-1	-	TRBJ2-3	CASSQGVVVWVTDTQYF	TGCGCCAGCAGCCAAGGAGTGGTCGTGTGGGTCACAGATACGCAGTATTTT
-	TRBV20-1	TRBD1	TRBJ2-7	CSAGQGADEQYF	TGCAGTGCGGGACAGGGGGCAGACGAGCAGTACTTC
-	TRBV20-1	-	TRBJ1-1	CSARRGAQAFF	TGCAGTGCTAGAAGGGGGGCGCAAGCTTTCTTT
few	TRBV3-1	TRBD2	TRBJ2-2	CASSFHSSGANTGELFF	TGTGCCAGCAGCTTTCACTCAAGCGGGGCGAACACCGGGGAGCTGTTTTTT
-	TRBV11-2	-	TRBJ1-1	CASSLPQGGMNTEAFF	TGTGCCAGCAGCCTCCCACAGGGAGGGATGAACACTGAAGCTTTCTTT
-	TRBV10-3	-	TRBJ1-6	CAISESGAVDSPLHF	TGTGCCATCAGTGAGTCGGGGGCAGTTGATTCACCCCTCCACTTT
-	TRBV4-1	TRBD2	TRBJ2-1	CASSHLGLAGGAGGNEQFF	TGCGCCAGCAGCCACCTTGGACTAGCGGGAGGGGCTGGTGGCAATGAGCAGTTCTTC
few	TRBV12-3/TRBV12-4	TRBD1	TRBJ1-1	CASRTRGAPEAFF	TGTGCCAGCAGGACCAGGGGGGCTCCTGAAGCTTTCTTT
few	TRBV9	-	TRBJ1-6	CASSVAAGDHYNSPLHF	TGTGCCAGCAGCGTAGCTGCAGGGGACCACTATAATTCACCCCTCCACTTT
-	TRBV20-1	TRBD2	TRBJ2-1	CSRREIGYNEQFF	TGCAGTAGGCGGGAGATAGGCTACAATGAGCAGTTCTTC